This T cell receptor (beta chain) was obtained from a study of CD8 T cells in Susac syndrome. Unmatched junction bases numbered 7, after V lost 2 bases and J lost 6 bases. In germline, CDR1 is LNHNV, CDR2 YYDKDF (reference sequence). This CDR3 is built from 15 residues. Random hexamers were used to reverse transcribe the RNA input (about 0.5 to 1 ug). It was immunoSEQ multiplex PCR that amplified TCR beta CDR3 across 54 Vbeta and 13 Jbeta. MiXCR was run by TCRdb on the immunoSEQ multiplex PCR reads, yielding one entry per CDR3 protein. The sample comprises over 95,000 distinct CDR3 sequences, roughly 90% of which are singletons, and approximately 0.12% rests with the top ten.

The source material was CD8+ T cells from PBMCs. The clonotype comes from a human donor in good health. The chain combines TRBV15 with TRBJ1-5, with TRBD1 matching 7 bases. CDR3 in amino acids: CATSRLQGTGQPQHF. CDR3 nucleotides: TGTGCCACCAGCAGATTACAGGGGACCGGTCAGCCCCAGCATTTT.